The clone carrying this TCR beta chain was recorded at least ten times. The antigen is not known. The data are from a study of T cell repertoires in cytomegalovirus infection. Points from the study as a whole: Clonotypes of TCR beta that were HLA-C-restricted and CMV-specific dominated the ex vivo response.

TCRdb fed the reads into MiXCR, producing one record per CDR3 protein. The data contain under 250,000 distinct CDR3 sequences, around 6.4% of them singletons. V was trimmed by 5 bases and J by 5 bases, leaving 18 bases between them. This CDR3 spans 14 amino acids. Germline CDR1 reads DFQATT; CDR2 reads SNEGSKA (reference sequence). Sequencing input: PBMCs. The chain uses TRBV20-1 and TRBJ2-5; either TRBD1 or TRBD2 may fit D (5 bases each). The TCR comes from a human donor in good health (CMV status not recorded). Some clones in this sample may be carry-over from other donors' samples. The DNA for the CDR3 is TGCAGTGCTCTAGGGGAGAGCCTCGGGGAGACCCAGTACTTC. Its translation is CSALGESLGETQYF.